A single sample is the source of the 16 T cell receptor beta chains below, sequenced in a study of post-analysis software for immune sequencing data. Study-level points and caveats: Comparison of patients with controls showed 5 or 6 TRBV segments more frequent in patients, TRBV5-6, TRBV5-1 and TRBV20-1 among them.

These receptors have no identified antigens. Unique molecular identifiers were present in the TCR beta cDNA libraries. TCRdb used MiXCR to reprocess the PCR reads, holding one entry per CDR3 protein. This sample has roughly 570,000 distinct CDR3 sequences, with around 31% found just once. Sequencing used blood. These receptors were taken from a girl aged 2-17 years with multiple sclerosis.

This chain links TRBV29-1 with TRBJ2-5; 8 nucleotides match TRBD1. Germline V gives CDR1 SQVTM, CDR2 ANQGSEA. This CDR3 region has 13 residues. V lost 2 bases to trimming and J lost 12 bases; unmatched junction nucleotides: 11. The CDR3 spells CSVERDTGGTEYF. CDR3 in DNA: TGCAGCGTTGAACGGGATACAGGGGGAACCGAGTACTTC.

The V call is TRBV18, the J call TRBJ2-7; 8 bases fit TRBD2. With 3 bases clipped from V and 7 bases from J, the junction kept 14 bases outside the gene matches. CDR1 and CDR2 from the germline V gene are KGHSH and LQKENI. The CDR3 consists of 16 residues. The CDR3 reads CASSPPGGVSYNEQYF. The DNA for the CDR3 is TGTGCCAGCTCACCCCCCGGGGGGGTTTCCTACAATGAGCAGTACTTC.

In this sample, this clonotype turned up a few times. This chain connects TRBV5-1 to TRBJ2-1, with D possibly matching TRBD2 (6 bases). Germline CDR1 is SGHRS and CDR2 is YFSETQ. This CDR3 is built from 16 residues. Deletions cut 0 bases from V and 1 base from J, with 11 bases between. CDR3: CASSLGAGRSYNEQFF. For the CDR3, the DNA is TGCGCCAGCAGCTTGGGGGCGGGACGGTCCTACAATGAGCAGTTCTTC.

To note about this clonotype: A read error may produce the germline difference seen at one junction end. The chain links TRBV10-3 to TRBJ2-5, with 9 positions matching TRBD1. Germline loops: CDR1 ENHRY, CDR2 SYGVKD. This CDR3 spans 14 amino acids. In nucleotides, the CDR3 is TGTGCCGTCAGTGAGGGACAGGGTGGGGAGACCCAGTACTTC. Translated, it gives CAVSEGQGGETQYF.

The rearrangement joins TRBV20-1 to TRBJ2-7, with TRBD2 matching over 11 bases. The ends lost 3 bases at V and 7 bases at J; junction bases unmatched: 11. Looked up from germline, CDR1 is DFQATT and CDR2 is SNEGSKA (reference sequence). CDR3 length: 15 amino acids. In DNA form, the CDR3 reads TGCAGTGCTAGGGTGGTTAGCGGGGGGGCAGGGGAGCAGTACTTC. Residues: CSARVVSGGAGEQYF.

The chain joins TRBV11-1 to TRBJ2-1; D might be TRBD2 (6 bases). Germline CDR1 is SGHAT and CDR2 is FQDESV (reference sequence). The CDR3 runs 14 residues. The V gene lost 3 bases and the J gene lost 9 bases, with 15 bases spanning the gap. The CDR3 bases are TGTGCCAGCAGCTTGGCGTTACCCGGGGGTGAGCAGTTCTTC. It codes for CASSLALPGGEQFF.

This chain joins TRBV3-1 and TRBJ2-5; D not resolved. CDR1 and CDR2 (germline): LGHDT, YNNKEL (reference sequence). The CDR3 extends over 13 amino acids. Trimming stripped 8 bases from V and 5 bases from J, with 15 bases between. CDR3 loop: CASSPPSWETQYF. The CDR3 region has the DNA TGTGCCAGCTCGCCTCCGAGTTGGGAGACCCAGTACTTC.

This clonotype showed up many times. V gene TRBV20-1 combines with J gene TRBJ2-1; perhaps D is TRBD1 or TRBD2 (6 bases each). Per the germline V gene, CDR1 is DFQATT and CDR2 is SNEGSKA (reference sequence). V was cut by 7 bases and J by 6 bases, with 22 bases left in between. The CDR3 loop spans 15 amino acids. The CDR3 region is CSVPSGTQGSNEQFF. Here the CDR3 DNA reads TGCAGTGTCCCCTCCGGGACTCAGGGGTCCAATGAGCAGTTCTTC.

The V and J genes are TRBV3-1 and TRBJ1-1; D is unclear. Between the trimmed V and J ends, which lost 6 bases and 1 base, there was a span of 12 bases. CDR1 is LGHDT and CDR2 is YNNKEL in the germline V gene (reference sequence). The CDR3 is made up of 14 amino acids. CDR3 bases: TGTGCCAGCAGTTCGAGGGTTGGGAACACTGAAGCTTTCTTT. This codes for CASSSRVGNTEAFF. Full variable domain (missing parts from reference TRBV3-1 and TRBJ1-1): DTAVSQTPKYLVTQMGNDKSIKCEQNLGHDTMYWYKQDSKKFLKIMFSYNNKELIINETVPNRFSPKSPDKAHLNLHINSLELGDSAVYFCASSSRVGNTEAFFGQGTRLTVV.

CDR3 region: CASSAQGYDSPLHF. DNA of the CDR3: TGTGCCAGCAGCGCACAGGGTTACGATTCACCCCTCCACTTT. The chain links TRBV9 to TRBJ1-6, with a possible D match to TRBD1 (6 bases). In germline, CDR1 is SGDLS, CDR2 YYNGEE. V lost 3 bases to trimming and J lost 8 bases, with 12 bases between them. The CDR3 loop spans 14 amino acids.

This rearrangement joins TRBV6-5 to TRBJ2-5, with TRBD1 as a possible D gene (5 bases). CDR1 is MNHEY, CDR2 SVGAGI, per germline. There are 17 residues in the CDR3. Trimming took 3 bases from V and 0 from J, leaving 17 bases between them. The CDR3 DNA reads TGTGCCAGCAGTTATCAGGCGACAGCAGTTCACCAAGAGACCCAGTACTTC. Its protein is CASSYQATAVHQETQYF.

The chain links TRBV10-3 to TRBJ1-2; TRBD1 matches 9 bases. CDR3 length: 14 amino acids. Looked up from germline, CDR1 is ENHRY and CDR2 is SYGVKD. After removal of 8 bases from V and 0 bases from J, the junction contained 4 bases not matched to a gene. DNA for the CDR3: TGTGCCATCTCTGGACAGGGGACTAACTATGGCTACACCTTC. Translation: CAISGQGTNYGYTF.

The chain carries TRBV20-1 and TRBJ1-1; TRBD1 matches 7 bases. Germline V gives CDR1 DFQATT, CDR2 SNEGSKA (reference sequence). Trimming at V came to 0 bases and at J to 11 bases, leaving 9 bases not matched to a gene. This CDR3 is 13 amino acids long. The CDR3 region has the DNA TGCAGTGCTAGAGATCCCAGGGGGTTCATGGCTTTCTTT. Protein: CSARDPRGFMAFF.

This clonotype came up a few times. This rearrangement joins TRBV6-5 to TRBJ2-3, with D possibly being TRBD2 (6 bases). The CDR3 runs 13 residues. The V end lost 6 bases, the J end lost 2 bases, and 9 bases lay between the germline ends. The germline CDR1 and CDR2 sequences are MNHEY and SVGAGI. The CDR3 sequence is CASRRGNTDTQYF. Written as DNA, the CDR3 is TGTGCCAGCAGACGCGGGAACACAGATACGCAGTATTTT.

A few counts support this clonotype. The chain's CDR3 is CASSWGQGGQPQHF. For the CDR3, the DNA is TGCGCCAGCAGCTGGGGACAGGGAGGTCAGCCCCAGCATTTT. V is TRBV5-1 and J is TRBJ1-5; the match to TRBD1 covers 9 bases. The CDR3 has 14 residues. The V segment lost 3 bases and the J segment 6 bases; nucleotides outside the gene matches: 4. CDR1 SGHRS and CDR2 YFSETQ come from the germline V gene.

This clonotype appeared a few times. V is TRBV6-1 and J is TRBJ2-7; possibly TRBD1 for D (6 bases). Germline V CDR1 and CDR2: MNHNS, SASEGT. V was shortened by 7 bases and J by 6 bases, with 22 bases between the two germline ends. The CDR3 spans 15 residues. The CDR3 region has the DNA TGTGCCAGCAATCCCGGGACACAATTAAAGGGCGAGCAGTACTTC. Its translation: CASNPGTQLKGEQYF.